This T cell receptor (beta chain) originates from a study of T-cell reconstitution after alpha-beta-depleted transplantation in children. It was with unique molecular identifiers that the TCRbeta library was prepared. TCRdb re-called the PCR reads with MiXCR, one entry per CDR3 protein. The table records roughly 610,000 distinct CDR3 sequences, roughly a tenth of them present only once. From germline, CDR1 is LGHDT and CDR2 YNNKEL (reference sequence). Trimming stripped 6 bases from V and 7 bases from J, with 13 bases between. The CDR3 is made up of 13 amino acids. The chain links TRBV3-1 to TRBJ2-1, with D unresolved. This specimen consisted of PBMCs from the stem cell graft donor, obtained from the stem cell graft. This receptor was obtained from a human donor who donated a stem cell graft to a child with acute myeloid leukemia. The CDR3 protein is CASRIGGLNEQFF. CDR3 DNA sequence: TGTGCCAGCAGAATCGGCGGCTTGAATGAGCAGTTCTTC.